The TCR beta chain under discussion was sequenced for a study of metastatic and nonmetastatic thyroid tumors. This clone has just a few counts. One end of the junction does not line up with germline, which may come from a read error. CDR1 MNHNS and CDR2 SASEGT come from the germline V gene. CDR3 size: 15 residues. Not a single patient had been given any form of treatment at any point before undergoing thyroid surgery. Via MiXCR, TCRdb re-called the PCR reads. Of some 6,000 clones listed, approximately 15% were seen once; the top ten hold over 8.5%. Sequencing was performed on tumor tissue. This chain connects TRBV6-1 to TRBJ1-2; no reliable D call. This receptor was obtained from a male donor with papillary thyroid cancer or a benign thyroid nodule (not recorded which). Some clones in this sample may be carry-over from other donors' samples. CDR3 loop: CAISGSWTPSYGYTF. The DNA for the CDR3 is TGTGCCATCAGTGGGTCATGGACGCCTAGTTATGGCTACACCTTC.